This T cell receptor beta chain was obtained from a study of blood T cell repertoires in COVID-19. Study information: Collection of acute and convalescent COVID-19 samples took place in the United States, Italy and Spain. PBMCs, B-cell-depleted T cells, or T cells were the source of the cDNA or gDNA that made up the material.

CDR1 is SGHVS, CDR2 FQNEAQ, per germline. V gave up 0 bases and J gave up 9 bases, with 18 bases separating them. This CDR3 contains 16 residues. The authors' processing: Reference gene primer amplification gave estimated nucleated cell counts. Measured with immunoSEQ multiplex PCR; TCRdb has only the in-frame clones, and not every one. V and J calls and clone size are those listed in that table; D and trimming were worked out from the DNA. The table includes about 240,000 clones, 82% detected once. Input material: peripheral blood. The rearrangement joins TRBV7-8 to TRBJ2-1, with D possibly TRBD1 on 7 matching bases. This TCR came from a woman aged 55 to 70 with active or convalescent COVID-19. The DNA of the CDR3 is TGTGCCAGCAGCTTAGCGGAAATCAGGGGGGTGGGTGAGCAGTTCTTC. Encoded protein: CASSLAEIRGVGEQFF.